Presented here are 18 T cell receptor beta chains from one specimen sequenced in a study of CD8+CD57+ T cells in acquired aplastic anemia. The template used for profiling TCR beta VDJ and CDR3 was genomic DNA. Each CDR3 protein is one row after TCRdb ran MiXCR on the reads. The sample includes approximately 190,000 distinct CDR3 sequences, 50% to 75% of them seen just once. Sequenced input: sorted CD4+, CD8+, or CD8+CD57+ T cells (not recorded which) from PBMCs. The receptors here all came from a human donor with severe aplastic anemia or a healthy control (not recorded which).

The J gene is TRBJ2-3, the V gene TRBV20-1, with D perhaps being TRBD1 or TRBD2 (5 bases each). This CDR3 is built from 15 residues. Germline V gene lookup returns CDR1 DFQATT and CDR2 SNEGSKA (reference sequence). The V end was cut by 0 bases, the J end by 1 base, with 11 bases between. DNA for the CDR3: TGCAGTGCTAGAGATCTGAGGGGACGCACAGATACGCAGTATTTT. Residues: CSARDLRGRTDTQYF.

The chain's CDR3 is CATGRDTGTYEQYF. In DNA, the CDR3 is TGTGCCACCGGTAGGGACACCGGAACCTACGAGCAGTACTTC. This chain uses TRBV12-3 or TRBV12-4 with TRBJ2-7; a possible D gene is TRBD1 (6 bases). This CDR3 is 14 amino acids long. Trimming left V 10 bases short and J 2 bases short, with 18 bases between.

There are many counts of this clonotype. The CDR3 DNA reads TGTGCCAGCAGCGCCTCAGGGGCCACCGGGGAGCTGTTTTTT. Protein product: CASSASGATGELFF. The V gene is TRBV12-3 or TRBV12-4, the J gene TRBJ2-2; D might be TRBD1 (6 bases). The CDR3 is 14 amino acids. The V and J ends lost 6 bases and 4 bases respectively, with 12 bases between them.

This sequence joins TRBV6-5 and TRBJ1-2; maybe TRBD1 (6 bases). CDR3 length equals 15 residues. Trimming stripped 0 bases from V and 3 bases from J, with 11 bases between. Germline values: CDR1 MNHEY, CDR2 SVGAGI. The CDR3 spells CASSYSTRGYYGYTF. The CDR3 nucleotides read TGTGCCAGCAGTTACTCAACCAGGGGCTACTATGGCTACACCTTC.

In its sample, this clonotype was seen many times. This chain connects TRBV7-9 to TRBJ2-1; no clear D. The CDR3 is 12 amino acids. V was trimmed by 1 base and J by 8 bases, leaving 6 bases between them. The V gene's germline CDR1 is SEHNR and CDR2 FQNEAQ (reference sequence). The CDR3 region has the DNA TGTGCCAGCAGCTTAGGGATTTATGAGCAGTTCTTC. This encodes CASSLGIYEQFF. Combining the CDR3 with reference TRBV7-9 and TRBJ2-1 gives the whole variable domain DTGVSQNPRHKITKRGQNVTFRCDPISEHNRLYWYRQTLGQGPEFLTYFQNEAQLEKSRLLSDRFSAERPKGSFSTLEIQRTEQGDSAMYLCASSLGIYEQFFGPGTRLTVL.

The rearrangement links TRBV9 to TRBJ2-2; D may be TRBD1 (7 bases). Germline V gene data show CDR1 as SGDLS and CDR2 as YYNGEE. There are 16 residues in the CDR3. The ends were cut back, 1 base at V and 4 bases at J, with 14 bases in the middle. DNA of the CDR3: TGTGCCAGCAGCGTACAGGGGGGCATTCTCACCGGGGAGCTGTTTTTT. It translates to CASSVQGGILTGELFF.

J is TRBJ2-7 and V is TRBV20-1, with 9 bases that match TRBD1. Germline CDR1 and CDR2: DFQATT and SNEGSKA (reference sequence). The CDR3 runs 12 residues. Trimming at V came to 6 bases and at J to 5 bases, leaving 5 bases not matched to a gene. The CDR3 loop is CSAGTGINEQYF. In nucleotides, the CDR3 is TGCAGTGCCGGGACAGGGATAAACGAGCAGTACTTC.

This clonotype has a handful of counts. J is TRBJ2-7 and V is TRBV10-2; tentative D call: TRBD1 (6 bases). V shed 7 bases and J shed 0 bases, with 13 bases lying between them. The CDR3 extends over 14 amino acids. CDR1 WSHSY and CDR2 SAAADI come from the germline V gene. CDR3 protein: CASIQRGSSYEQYF. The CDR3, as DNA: TGCGCCAGCATCCAGAGGGGGAGCTCCTACGAGCAGTACTTC.

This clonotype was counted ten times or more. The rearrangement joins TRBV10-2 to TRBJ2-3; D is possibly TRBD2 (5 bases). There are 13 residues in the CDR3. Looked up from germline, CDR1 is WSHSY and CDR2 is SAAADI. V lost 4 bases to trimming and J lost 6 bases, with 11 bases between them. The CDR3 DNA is TGCGCCAGCAGTGTAACGGGGTTGGATACGCAGTATTTT. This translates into CASSVTGLDTQYF.

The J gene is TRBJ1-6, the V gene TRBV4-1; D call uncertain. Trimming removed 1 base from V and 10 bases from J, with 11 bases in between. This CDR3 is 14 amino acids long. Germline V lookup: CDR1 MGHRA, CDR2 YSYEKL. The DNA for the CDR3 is TGCGCCAGCAGCCAAGTAGGGATCGGCTCACCCCTCCACTTT. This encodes CASSQVGIGSPLHF.

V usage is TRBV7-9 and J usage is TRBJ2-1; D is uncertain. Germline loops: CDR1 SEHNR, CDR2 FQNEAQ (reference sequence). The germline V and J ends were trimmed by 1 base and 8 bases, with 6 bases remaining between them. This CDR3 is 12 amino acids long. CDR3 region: CASSLGAYEQFF. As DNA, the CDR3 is TGTGCCAGCAGCTTAGGGGCTTATGAGCAGTTCTTC.

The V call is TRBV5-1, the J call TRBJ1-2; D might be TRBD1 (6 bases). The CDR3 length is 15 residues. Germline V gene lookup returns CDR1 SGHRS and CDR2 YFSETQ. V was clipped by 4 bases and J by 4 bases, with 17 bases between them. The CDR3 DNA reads TGCGCCAGCAGCACGACGGGGGGCGAGGGCTATGGCTACACCTTC. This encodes CASSTTGGEGYGYTF.

The CDR3 DNA sequence: TGCAGTGCTAGAGAAAGGGACAGGGAGAATTCACCCCTCCACTTT. Encoded protein: CSARERDRENSPLHF. The chain uses TRBV20-1 and TRBJ1-6; TRBD1 aligns across 9 bases. The CDR3 totals 15 residues. J lost 7 bases, V lost 0 bases, and 4 bases had no gene match. CDR1 is DFQATT, CDR2 SNEGSKA, per germline (reference sequence).

The CDR3 DNA sequence: TGTGCCAGCAGCTTAGATCTAATGGGGCTAGTCTCTTTCCCCGGGGAGCTGTTTTTT. Translation gives CASSLDLMGLVSFPGELFF. The chain combines TRBV7-8 with TRBJ2-2; tentatively, D is TRBD1 (5 bases). CDR1 is SGHVS and CDR2 is FQNEAQ in the germline V gene. V shed 1 base and J shed 6 bases, with 24 bases lying between them. The CDR3 is 19 amino acids.

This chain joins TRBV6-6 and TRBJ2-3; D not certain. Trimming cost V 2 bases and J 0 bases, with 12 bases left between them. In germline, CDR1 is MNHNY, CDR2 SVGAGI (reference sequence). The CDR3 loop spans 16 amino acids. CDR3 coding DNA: TGTGCCAGCAGTTACAGGGCAGTCACTAGCACAGATACGCAGTATTTT. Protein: CASSYRAVTSTDTQYF.

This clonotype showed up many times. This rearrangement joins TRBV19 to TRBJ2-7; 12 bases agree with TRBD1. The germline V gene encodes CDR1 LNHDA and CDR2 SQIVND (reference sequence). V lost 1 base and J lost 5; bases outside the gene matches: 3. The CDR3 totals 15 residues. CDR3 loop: CASSIGDRGLHEQYF. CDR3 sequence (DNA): TGTGCCAGTAGTATAGGGGACAGGGGGCTTCACGAGCAGTACTTC.

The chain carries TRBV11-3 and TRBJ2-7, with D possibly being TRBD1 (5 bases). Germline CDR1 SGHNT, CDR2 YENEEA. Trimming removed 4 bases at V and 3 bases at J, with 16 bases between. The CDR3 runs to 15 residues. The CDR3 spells CASSSGLGWGYEQYF. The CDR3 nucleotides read TGTGCCAGCAGCTCAGGGTTAGGGTGGGGCTACGAGCAGTACTTC.

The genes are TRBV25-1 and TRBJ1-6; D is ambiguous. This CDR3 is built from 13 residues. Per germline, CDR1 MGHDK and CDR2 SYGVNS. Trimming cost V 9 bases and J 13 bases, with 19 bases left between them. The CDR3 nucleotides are TGTGCCAGTAGTCACCGTGCCAGGAGCCCCCTCCACTTT. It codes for CASSHRARSPLHF.